This TCR beta chain was identified during a study of blood T cell repertoires in COVID-19. Across the study: Italy, Spain and the United States were the sources of the convalescent and acute COVID-19 samples. PBMCs, B-cell-depleted T cells, or T cells provided the cDNA or gDNA that made up the material.

In the authors' workflow: Amplification with reference gene primers provided the estimates of nucleated cell counts. Assay used: immunoSEQ multiplex PCR; TCRdb lists only in-frame clones, some missing. The DNA gave D and trimming, while V, J and clone size come from that table. The repertoire has around 140,000 clones, about 80% of them found once; the top ten carry 3% to 5%. The CDR3 contains 13 residues. V was clipped by 4 bases and J by 1 base, with 8 bases between them. Germline V CDR1 and CDR2: SGHDT, YYEEEE. This receptor was taken from a woman aged 55-69 years with acute or convalescent COVID-19. This sequence joins TRBV5-6 and TRBJ2-5, with D hard to call. Specimen: peripheral blood. DNA for the CDR3: TGTGCCAGCAGCCCTTTCCCCCAAGAGACCCAGTACTTC. This gives the protein CASSPFPQETQYF.